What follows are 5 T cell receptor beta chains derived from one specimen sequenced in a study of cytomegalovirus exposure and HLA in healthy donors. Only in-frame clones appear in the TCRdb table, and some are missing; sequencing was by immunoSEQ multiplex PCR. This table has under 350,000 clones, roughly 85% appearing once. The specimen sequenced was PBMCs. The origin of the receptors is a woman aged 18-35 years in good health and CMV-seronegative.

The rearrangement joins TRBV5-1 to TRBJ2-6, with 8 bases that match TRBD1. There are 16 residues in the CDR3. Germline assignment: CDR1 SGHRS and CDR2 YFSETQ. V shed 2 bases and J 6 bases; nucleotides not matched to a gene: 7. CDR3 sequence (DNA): TGCGCCAGCAGCTTACAGGGGGGCCTTGCGGCCAACGTCCTGACTTTC. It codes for CASSLQGGLAANVLTF. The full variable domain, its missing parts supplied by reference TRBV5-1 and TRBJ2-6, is KAGVTQTPRYLIKTRGQQVTLSCSPISGHRSVSWYQQTPGQGLQFLFEYFSETQRNKGNFPGRFSGRQFSNSRSEMNVSTLELGDSALYLCASSLQGGLAANVLTFGAGSRLTVL.

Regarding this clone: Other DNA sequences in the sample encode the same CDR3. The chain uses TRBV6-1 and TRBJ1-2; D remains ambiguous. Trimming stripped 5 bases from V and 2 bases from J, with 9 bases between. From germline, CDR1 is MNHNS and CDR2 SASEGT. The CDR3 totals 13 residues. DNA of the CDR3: TGTGCCAGCAGTCTTACAGTGAACTATGGCTACACCTTC. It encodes CASSLTVNYGYTF.

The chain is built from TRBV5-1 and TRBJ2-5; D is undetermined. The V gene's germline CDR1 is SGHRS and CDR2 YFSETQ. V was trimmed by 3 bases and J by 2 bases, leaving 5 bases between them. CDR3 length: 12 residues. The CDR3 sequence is CASSSRQETQYF. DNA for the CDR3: TGCGCCAGCAGCTCGAGGCAAGAGACCCAGTACTTC.

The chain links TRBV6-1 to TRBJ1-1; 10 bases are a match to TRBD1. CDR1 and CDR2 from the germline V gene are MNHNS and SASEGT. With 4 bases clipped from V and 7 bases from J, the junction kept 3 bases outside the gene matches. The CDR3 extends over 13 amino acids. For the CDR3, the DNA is TGTGCCAGCAGTGTGGGACAGGGGAATGAAGCTTTCTTT. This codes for CASSVGQGNEAFF.

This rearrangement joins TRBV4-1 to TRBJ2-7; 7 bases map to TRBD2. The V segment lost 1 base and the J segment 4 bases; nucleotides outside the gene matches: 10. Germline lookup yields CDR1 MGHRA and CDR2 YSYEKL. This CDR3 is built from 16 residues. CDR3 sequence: CASSQGGGLVRYEQYF. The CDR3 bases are TGCGCCAGCAGCCAAGGTGGCGGACTAGTTCGTTACGAGCAGTACTTC.